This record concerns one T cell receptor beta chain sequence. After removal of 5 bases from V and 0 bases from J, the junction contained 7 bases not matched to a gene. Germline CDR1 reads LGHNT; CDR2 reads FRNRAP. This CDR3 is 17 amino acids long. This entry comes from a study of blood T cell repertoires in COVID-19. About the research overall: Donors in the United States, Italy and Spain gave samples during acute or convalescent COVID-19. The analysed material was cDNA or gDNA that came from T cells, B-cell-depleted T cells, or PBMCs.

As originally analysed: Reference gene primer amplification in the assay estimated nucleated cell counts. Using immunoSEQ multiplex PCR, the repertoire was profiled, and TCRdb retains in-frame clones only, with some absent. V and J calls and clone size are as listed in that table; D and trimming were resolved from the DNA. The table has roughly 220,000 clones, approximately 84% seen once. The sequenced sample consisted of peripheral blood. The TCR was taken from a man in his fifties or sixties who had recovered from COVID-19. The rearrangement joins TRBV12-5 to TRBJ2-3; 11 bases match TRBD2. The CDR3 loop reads CASGPGTSGLSTDTQYF. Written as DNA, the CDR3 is TGTGCTAGTGGTCCTGGGACTAGCGGCCTTAGCACAGATACGCAGTATTTT.